Shown below are 32 T cell receptor beta chains from a single sample sequenced in a study of blood T cell repertoires in COVID-19. The assay was immunoSEQ multiplex PCR, and TCRdb's table has in-frame clones only and misses some. Among fewer than 400,000 clones, approximately 87% were seen once, and the ten largest hold 10%. Sequencing input: PBMCs or T cells enriched from blood (not recorded which). These receptors were collected from a woman aged 45-59 years who had recovered from COVID-19.

The rearrangement links TRBV4-1 to TRBJ2-7; 9 nucleotides match TRBD1. The V and J ends lost 4 bases and 2 bases, in that order; junction bases with no gene match: 6. Looked up from germline, CDR1 is MGHRA and CDR2 is YSYEKL. This CDR3 has 15 amino acids. CDR3 loop: CASSPGTGSPYEQYF. CDR3 nucleotide sequence: TGCGCCAGCAGCCCCGGGACAGGGAGCCCCTACGAGCAGTACTTC.

V gene TRBV7-9 combines with J gene TRBJ1-4; D is unclear. This CDR3 is 19 amino acids long. V lost 5 bases and J lost 0, with 22 bases in between. Per germline, CDR1 SEHNR and CDR2 FQNEAQ (reference sequence). This CDR3 reads CASSPFFSLAPATNEKLFF. DNA of the CDR3: TGTGCCAGCAGCCCATTCTTTAGCCTAGCACCCGCAACTAATGAAAAACTGTTTTTT.

This clone was found a few times. J is TRBJ1-4 and V is TRBV28, with D unresolved. In germline, CDR1 is MDHEN, CDR2 SYDVKM. The CDR3 is made up of 13 amino acids. V was clipped by 5 bases and J by 12 bases, with 16 bases between them. The CDR3 nucleotides read TGTGCCAGCAGTCCTCCTTGGGCCGGGGAACTGTTTTTT. This codes for CASSPPWAGELFF.

Details on this clone: The sample carries other DNA sequences with the same CDR3. The chain combines TRBV5-1 with TRBJ1-2; D uncertain. V lost 1 base and J 1 base, leaving 8 bases between the germline ends. Per germline, CDR1 SGHRS and CDR2 YFSETQ. The CDR3 spans 14 residues. The CDR3, as DNA: TGCGCCAGCAGCTTGACCGGGGATAACTATGGCTACACCTTC. This translates into CASSLTGDNYGYTF.

The rearrangement links TRBV4-3 to TRBJ2-7; possibly TRBD2 for D (5 bases). The CDR3 is made up of 14 amino acids. The V and J ends lost 0 bases and 3 bases respectively, with 9 bases between them. Germline V gene sequence: CDR1 LGHNA, CDR2 YSLEER. The CDR3 DNA follows: TGCGCCAGCAGCCAAGATATCGGGGTCTACGAGCAGTACTTC. Translation: CASSQDIGVYEQYF.

The CDR3 nucleotides read TGTGCCAGCACCAATAGTCTTGCCTCCATCAACTATGGCTACACCTTC. Its protein is CASTNSLASINYGYTF. The chain combines TRBV28 with TRBJ1-2; no clear D gene. The V gene lost 7 bases and the J gene lost 2 bases, with 20 bases spanning the gap. Germline-derived CDR1 and CDR2 are MDHEN and SYDVKM. This CDR3 has 16 amino acids.

V and J are TRBV14 and TRBJ1-2, with unresolved D. The CDR3 consists of 15 residues. CDR1 and CDR2 from the germline V gene are SGHDN and FVKESK. V gave up 0 bases and J gave up 4 bases, with 12 bases separating them. The DNA of the CDR3 is TGTGCCAGCAGCCAAGACCCAGGAAACCTCTATGGCTACACCTTC. Translating it yields CASSQDPGNLYGYTF.

The chain uses TRBV19 and TRBJ1-2; D perhaps matches TRBD1 (6 bases). CDR3 length equals 15 residues. CDR1 and CDR2 from the germline V gene are LNHDA and SQIVND (reference sequence). V was cut by 8 bases and J by 4 bases, with 20 bases left in between. Here the CDR3 reads CASSARGGRGYGYTF. DNA for the CDR3: TGTGCCAGTTCCGCTCGGGGGGGGCGAGGCTATGGCTACACCTTC. The full variable domain, in which reference TRBV19 and TRBJ1-2 provide the parts outside the CDR3, is DGGITQSPKYLFRKEGQNVTLSCEQNLNHDAMYWYRQDPGQGLRLIYYSQIVNDFQKGDIAEGYSVSREKKESFPLTVTSAQKNPTAFYLCASSARGGRGYGYTFGSGTRLTVV.

The rearrangement joins TRBV7-2 to TRBJ2-7; D call uncertain. This CDR3 comprises 16 residues. V was pared by 0 bases and J by 3 bases, with 15 bases between. CDR1 is SGHTA and CDR2 is FQGNSA in the germline V gene. CDR3 nucleotide sequence: TGTGCCAGCAGCTTAGCGAAGTTAGGCGCGGACTACGAGCAGTACTTC. Amino acid sequence: CASSLAKLGADYEQYF.

This rearrangement joins TRBV2 to TRBJ2-7, with TRBD2 identical over 10 bases. The ends lost 6 bases at V and 4 bases at J; junction bases unmatched: 6. Germline V gene lookup returns CDR1 SNHLY and CDR2 FYNNEI. The CDR3 spans 14 residues. The CDR3 nucleotides read TGTGCCAGCAGAAGGACTAGCGGAGTATACGAGCAGTACTTC. As protein: CASRRTSGVYEQYF.

The V gene is TRBV2, the J gene TRBJ1-1, with D possibly matching TRBD1 (5 bases). Germline CDR1 SNHLY, CDR2 FYNNEI. CDR3 length: 15 residues. Deletions cut 11 bases from V and 3 bases from J, with 22 bases between. Written as DNA, the CDR3 is TGTGCCCGGTCAGGGAGGTTGGGACCGGACACTGAAGCTTTCTTT. Translated: CARSGRLGPDTEAFF.

This clone was counted a single time. The chain employs TRBV6-2 or TRBV6-3 and TRBJ1-1; 8 bases are a match to TRBD1. The trim removed 2 bases at V and 0 bases at J, leaving 5 bases unmatched. This CDR3 contains 16 residues. Germline V lookup: CDR1 MNHEY, CDR2 SVGEGT. CDR3 sequence reads: CASSYEAGGLNTEAFF. The CDR3 coding sequence is TGTGCCAGCAGTTACGAGGCAGGGGGCTTGAACACTGAAGCTTTCTTT.

This rearrangement joins TRBV6-2 or TRBV6-3 to TRBJ2-7; 8 bases align to TRBD1. Germline V gives CDR1 MNHEY, CDR2 SVGEGT. The length of the CDR3 is 14 residues. The J segment lost 6 bases and the V segment lost 0 bases, leaving 4 bases of the junction unmatched. The CDR3 DNA is TGTGCCAGCAGTTACTCGACAGGGGAAGGCGAGCAGTACTTC. Translation: CASSYSTGEGEQYF.

V is TRBV9 and J is TRBJ2-7; 7 nucleotides agree with TRBD2. Looked up from germline, CDR1 is SGDLS and CDR2 is YYNGEE. The CDR3 runs 15 residues. V was clipped by 1 base and J by 7 bases; unmatched bases: 11. The CDR3 DNA reads as TGTGCCAGCAGCGTATTAGGACACGGGGGAGGGGAGCAGTACTTC. Translating it yields CASSVLGHGGGEQYF. Full variable domain (rest looked up from reference TRBV9 and TRBJ2-7): DSGVTQTPKHLITATGQRVTLRCSPRSGDLSVYWYQQSLDQGLQFLIQYYNGEERAKGNILERFSAQQFPDLHSELNLSSLELGDSALYFCASSVLGHGGGEQYFGPGTRLTVT.

The chain joins TRBV10-3 to TRBJ1-5; D is ambiguous. The CDR3 covers 12 residues. The germline V gene has CDR1 ENHRY and CDR2 SYGVKD. Trimming removed 6 bases at V and 6 bases at J, with 9 bases between. The CDR3 sequence: CAISSPGQPQHF. CDR3 sequence (DNA): TGTGCCATCAGCTCACCAGGTCAGCCCCAGCATTTT.

The chain employs TRBV6-1 and TRBJ1-5; no clear D gene. Per germline, CDR1 MNHNS and CDR2 SASEGT. The length of the CDR3 is 17 residues. Trimming removed 3 bases from V and 0 bases from J, with 15 bases in between. In nucleotides, the CDR3 is TGTGCCAGCAGTGAGGGAGCAGGAACGCATAGCAATCAGCCCCAGCATTTT. Translating it yields CASSEGAGTHSNQPQHF.

V gene TRBV7-9 combines with J gene TRBJ2-7; TRBD1 might be the D (6 bases). The CDR3 runs 16 residues. CDR1 SEHNR and CDR2 FQNEAQ come from the germline V gene (reference sequence). Trimming shortened V by 0 bases and J by 4 bases, and 16 bases separated the two germline ends. CDR3 amino acids: CASSLATRQGPYEQYF. The DNA for the CDR3 is TGTGCCAGCAGCTTAGCAACGCGGCAGGGGCCGTACGAGCAGTACTTC.

V is TRBV19 and J is TRBJ2-2; possible D gene TRBD1, 5 bases. Trimming took off 5 bases at V and 0 bases at J, with 7 bases between the two ends. Germline V lookup: CDR1 LNHDA, CDR2 SQIVND (reference sequence). This CDR3 has 14 amino acids. CDR3 sequence: CASSRQSNTGELFF. The CDR3 DNA follows: TGTGCCAGTAGTCGACAGTCGAACACCGGGGAGCTGTTTTTT. Using reference TRBV19 and TRBJ2-2 for the parts outside the CDR3, the full variable domain is DGGITQSPKYLFRKEGQNVTLSCEQNLNHDAMYWYRQDPGQGLRLIYYSQIVNDFQKGDIAEGYSVSREKKESFPLTVTSAQKNPTAFYLCASSRQSNTGELFFGEGSRLTVL.

The gene calls are TRBV19 and TRBJ1-1, with D tentatively TRBD1 (5 bases). V lost 3 bases and J 0 bases, leaving 8 bases between the germline ends. The CDR3 contains 14 residues. Per germline, CDR1 LNHDA and CDR2 SQIVND (reference sequence). CDR3 region: CASSMGLLNTEAFF. The DNA for the CDR3 is TGTGCCAGTAGTATGGGACTGTTGAACACTGAAGCTTTCTTT.

This chain uses TRBV27 with TRBJ1-1; perhaps TRBD1 as D (6 bases). Trimming shortened V by 6 bases and J by 3 bases, and 14 bases separated the two germline ends. This CDR3 spans 14 amino acids. CDR1 is MNHEY and CDR2 is SMNVEV in the germline V gene (reference sequence). CDR3 sequence: CASRDTGSHTEAFF. The CDR3 nucleotides read TGTGCCAGCAGGGATACAGGGTCCCACACTGAAGCTTTCTTT.

CDR3 loop: CASRQDSPSYEQYF. The CDR3 DNA sequence: TGTGCCAGTAGACAGGACAGCCCCTCCTACGAGCAGTACTTC. This chain uses TRBV19 with TRBJ2-7, with TRBD1 as a possible D gene (6 bases). V was trimmed by 6 bases and J by 0 bases, leaving 12 bases between them. The CDR3 runs 14 residues. Germline CDR1 and CDR2: LNHDA and SQIVND (reference sequence).

The chain employs TRBV30 and TRBJ1-2; no clear D gene. The CDR3 covers 13 residues. V lost 1 base and J lost 3, with 9 bases in between. Germline lookup yields CDR1 GTSNPN and CDR2 SVGIG (reference sequence). CDR3 nucleotides: TGTGCCTGGAGTGACCAACAGCACTATGGCTACACCTTC. This codes for CAWSDQQHYGYTF. The full variable domain, in which reference TRBV30 and TRBJ1-2 provide the parts outside the CDR3, is SQTIHQWPATLVQPVGSPLSLECTVEGTSNPNLYWYRQAAGRGLQLLFYSVGIGQISSEVPQNLSASRPQDRQFILSSKKLLLSDSGFYLCAWSDQQHYGYTFGSGTRLTVV.

J is TRBJ1-2 and V is TRBV6-5; D is perhaps TRBD1 (6 bases). Germline CDR1 reads MNHEY; CDR2 reads SVGAGI. The CDR3 consists of 14 residues. Trimming cost V 2 bases and J 3 bases, with 10 bases left between them. DNA of the CDR3: TGTGCCAGCAGTTACGGGGACAAACACTATGGCTACACCTTC. Its protein product is CASSYGDKHYGYTF.

The gene calls are TRBV7-2 and TRBJ1-1; weak D call: TRBD1 (5 bases). Germline CDR1 SGHTA, CDR2 FQGNSA. Trimming left V 2 bases short and J 1 base short, with 8 bases between. CDR3 length: 14 amino acids. CDR3 region: CASSLMTANTEAFF. In nucleotides, the CDR3 is TGTGCCAGCAGCTTAATGACAGCGAACACTGAAGCTTTCTTT. Variable domain in full (rest from reference TRBV7-2 and TRBJ1-1): GAGVSQSPSNKVTEKGKDVELRCDPISGHTALYWYRQSLGQGLEFLIYFQGNSAPDKSGLPSDRFSAERTGGSVSTLTIQRTQQEDSAVYLCASSLMTANTEAFFGQGTRLTVV.

Of note for this clone: This specimen includes other DNA sequences encoding the same CDR3. The V gene is TRBV7-2, the J gene TRBJ1-1, with D hard to call. Between the trimmed V and J ends, which lost 1 base and 2 bases, there was a span of 8 bases. The germline gives CDR1 SGHTA, CDR2 FQGNSA. This CDR3 has 14 amino acids. CDR3 sequence (DNA): TGTGCCAGCAGCTTAGTGGGCCTCAACACTGAAGCTTTCTTT. Translating gives CASSLVGLNTEAFF.

The chain uses TRBV19 and TRBJ1-5; weak D call: TRBD1 (6 bases). The CDR3 length is 14 residues. From germline, CDR1 is LNHDA and CDR2 SQIVND (reference sequence). V lost 3 bases, J lost 7 bases, and 13 bases lay in between. CDR3 protein: CASSILDRLQPQHF. The CDR3 DNA follows: TGTGCCAGTAGTATTCTAGACAGGTTGCAGCCCCAGCATTTT.

CDR3 sequence: CASSSATVYGYTF. CDR3 coding DNA: TGTGCCAGCAGCTCAGCCACAGTCTATGGCTACACCTTC. V usage is TRBV7-2 and J usage is TRBJ1-2; unclear D gene. Trimming took 4 bases from V and 4 from J, leaving 10 bases between them. From germline, CDR1 is SGHTA and CDR2 FQGNSA. The length of the CDR3 is 13 residues.

The chain has TRBV5-6 and TRBJ1-1; tentative D call: TRBD1 (5 bases). V lost 2 bases and J lost 2, with 19 bases in between. The V gene's germline CDR1 is SGHDT and CDR2 YYEEEE. CDR3 length: 17 amino acids. DNA of the CDR3: TGTGCCAGCAGCTTCGGCCCAGGGTTCGGAATAAACACTGAAGCTTTCTTT. Its protein product is CASSFGPGFGINTEAFF.

This chain joins TRBV5-6 and TRBJ2-2; 10 bases are a match to TRBD1. The germline V gene encodes CDR1 SGHDT and CDR2 YYEEEE. The CDR3 length is 17 residues. With V trimmed by 3 bases and J by 8 bases, 13 bases remained unmatched. CDR3 protein: CASSWGPGQGTGGELFF. The CDR3 DNA reads TGTGCCAGCAGCTGGGGACCGGGACAGGGGACCGGGGGGGAGCTGTTTTTT.

The chain couples TRBV7-9 to TRBJ1-1; 8 nucleotides line up with TRBD1. V shed 5 bases, J shed 0 bases, and the junction held 5 bases outside the gene matches. Germline CDR1 is SEHNR and CDR2 is FQNEAQ (reference sequence). The CDR3 is 15 amino acids. The CDR3 sequence: CASSERDRLNTEAFF. The CDR3, as DNA: TGTGCCAGCAGCGAACGGGACAGGTTGAACACTGAAGCTTTCTTT.

J is TRBJ1-1 and V is TRBV10-3; 8 bases are shared with TRBD1. V shed 10 bases, J shed 0 bases, and the junction held 13 bases outside the gene matches. This CDR3 comprises 16 residues. Germline V gene lookup returns CDR1 ENHRY and CDR2 SYGVKD. The CDR3 sequence: CATAPQGASMNTEAFF. The CDR3 DNA sequence: TGTGCCACCGCACCTCAGGGGGCGAGCATGAACACTGAAGCTTTCTTT.

The count of this clone is one. The chain joins TRBV18 to TRBJ2-7, with 7 bases aligning to TRBD1. Germline CDR1 reads KGHSH; CDR2 reads LQKENI. The CDR3 consists of 15 residues. The ends lost 5 bases at V and 3 bases at J; junction bases unmatched: 10. The CDR3 nucleotides read TGTGCCAGCTCATATACAGGGGAAAGTATCTACGAGCAGTACTTC. This gives the protein CASSYTGESIYEQYF.